This T cell receptor (beta chain) derives from a study of T cell changes during pregnancy in multiple sclerosis. The repertoire was sequenced with immunoSEQ multiplex PCR; TCRdb's copy has only in-frame clones and lacks some. The data contain roughly 90,000 clones, approximately 90% of them singletons. The CDR3 extends over 13 amino acids. Deletions cut 10 bases from V and 7 bases from J, with 16 bases between. Looked up from germline, CDR1 is MNHNS and CDR2 is SASEGT. The receptor was derived from a female donor in good health, enrolled as a control in a pregnancy study. The chain links TRBV6-1 to TRBJ2-2; D is unclear. Here the sequenced sample was peripheral blood, taken in the first trimester of pregnancy. The chain's CDR3 is CAINPRLSGELFF. CDR3 nucleotide sequence: TGTGCCATTAACCCCCGGTTGAGCGGGGAGCTGTTTTTT.